The 5 T cell receptor beta chains below all came from one sample that was sequenced in a study of shared clonotypes between healthy human individuals (dated by TCRdb to 2018 to 2020). The library was produced with the immunoSEQ multiplex PCR assay. TCRdb stores this immuneACCESS table with in-frame sequences only. Part of the clones is absent; in the studies checked, under half of the shortfall reflects unresolved V genes, and no reason is known for the rest. The sample table records approximately 250,000 clones; 50% to 75% of these occur just once. Over 8.5% of the sample is in the top ten clones. Sequencing was performed on memory CD4+ T cells sorted from blood. What the cell subset or site label conveys for this sample: CD45RA-negative fraction. The source of these receptors is a man in his thirties or forties in good health.

V gene TRBV5-8 combines with J gene TRBJ1-1, with D tentatively TRBD1 (6 bases). Trimming left V 6 bases short and J 0 bases short, with 12 bases between. Looked up from germline, CDR1 is SGHTS and CDR2 is YDEGEE. This CDR3 has 14 amino acids. CDR3 amino acids: CASNRERLNTEAFF. The CDR3 region has the DNA TGTGCCAGCAACAGGGAAAGGTTGAACACTGAAGCTTTCTTT.

This chain uses TRBV6-1 with TRBJ1-5; no firm D call. The CDR3 covers 14 residues. Trimming took off 7 bases at V and 5 bases at J, with 15 bases between the two ends. Germline V gene lookup returns CDR1 MNHNS and CDR2 SASEGT. DNA for the CDR3: TGTGCCAGCACCGAATATCGGGGATATCAGCCCCAGCATTTT. Translating gives CASTEYRGYQPQHF.

This chain uses TRBV2 with TRBJ2-3, with a possible D match to TRBD1 (6 bases). This CDR3 has 12 amino acids. CDR1 and CDR2 from the germline V gene are SNHLY and FYNNEI. CDR3 sequence reads: CAQGFSTDTQYF. The CDR3 bases are TGTGCACAGGGTTTCTCCACAGATACGCAGTATTTT.

This clone was counted once. The V gene is TRBV5-1, the J gene TRBJ1-1; 7 bases line up with TRBD1. CDR3 length: 14 amino acids. J was trimmed by 1 base and V by 6 bases; bases with no gene match: 6. Germline V gives CDR1 SGHRS, CDR2 YFSETQ. This chain's CDR3 is CASTTGTANTEAFF. DNA of the CDR3: TGCGCCAGCACCACCGGGACAGCGAACACTGAAGCTTTCTTT.

As for this clone: Other nucleotide sequences in the sample specify the same CDR3. The CDR3 protein is CSVGTSMGNEQFF. The CDR3 DNA reads as TGCAGCGTTGGTACTAGTATGGGCAATGAGCAGTTCTTC. The chain combines TRBV29-1 with TRBJ2-1; weak D call: TRBD2 (5 bases). The V gene's germline CDR1 is SQVTM and CDR2 ANQGSEA. The CDR3 has 13 amino acids. V lost 4 bases and J 6 bases, leaving 13 bases between the germline ends.